The 25 T cell receptor beta chains below all came from one sample that was sequenced in a study of blood T cells in healthy people across ages. Through a sample-barcoded 5' primer and a J-beta primer mix, a second PCR was run for roughly 6 to 12 cycles. TCRdb re-called the 5' RACE reads with MiXCR, one entry per CDR3 protein. The sample holds about 2 million distinct CDR3 sequences, roughly 49% seen once. Material: blood. These receptors all come from a woman aged 35 to 49 in good health.

The table lists this clonotype with a count of one. CDR3 DNA sequence: TGTGCCAGCAGCTCCTTCATAGCGGGGGGAAGCACAGATACGCAGTATTTT. Residues: CASSSFIAGGSTDTQYF. This chain links TRBV7-8 with TRBJ2-3; 10 bases are a match to TRBD2. The V gene end was trimmed by 4 bases and the J gene end by 0 bases; junction bases not matched to a gene: 7. CDR1 is SGHVS, CDR2 FQNEAQ, per germline. The CDR3 runs to 17 residues.

The chain recombines TRBV10-2 with TRBJ2-1; TRBD2 is a possible D gene (6 bases). This CDR3 region has 14 residues. Trimming removed 7 bases from V and 4 bases from J, with 14 bases in between. CDR1 is WSHSY, CDR2 SAAADI, per germline. CDR3 bases: TGCGCCAGCAAGGACGGTGGGGGGTACAATGAGCAGTTCTTC. This encodes CASKDGGGYNEQFF.

Turning to this clonotype: A read error may explain this, as a much larger clone is one base away. The CDR3 coding sequence is TGTGCCTGCAGTGAAGCGCTTCTGGGACTAGCGGGGGCGACCCAGTACTTC. Residues: CACSEALLGLAGATQYF. The rearrangement uses TRBV6-1 and TRBJ2-5, with 14 bases fitting TRBD2. From germline, CDR1 is MNHNS and CDR2 SASEGT. The CDR3 sequence is 17 residues long.

This clonotype was counted a few times. This chain connects TRBV5-1 to TRBJ1-2; D not resolved. CDR1 is SGHRS and CDR2 is YFSETQ in the germline V gene. V gave up 5 bases and J gave up 8 bases, with 16 bases separating them. The CDR3 totals 13 residues. The CDR3 DNA follows: TGCGCCAGCAGTCTGGGAGACCTAGTGGGCTACACCTTC. Residues: CASSLGDLVGYTF. The variable domain in full, completed from reference TRBV5-1 and TRBJ1-2, reads KAGVTQTPRYLIKTRGQQVTLSCSPISGHRSVSWYQQTPGQGLQFLFEYFSETQRNKGNFPGRFSGRQFSNSRSEMNVSTLELGDSALYLCASSLGDLVGYTFGSGTRLTVV.

The V gene is TRBV6-2 or TRBV6-3, the J gene TRBJ2-4; TRBD2 might be the D (5 bases). The germline gives CDR1 MNHEY, CDR2 SVGEGT. Deletions cut 5 bases from V and 0 bases from J, with 14 bases between. The CDR3 sequence is 16 residues long. The CDR3 DNA is TGTGCCAGCAGTGCCGGACTGGATCTAGCCAAAAACATTCAGTACTTC. Protein sequence: CASSAGLDLAKNIQYF.

The CDR3 reads CASSVAITGTNYGYTF. The CDR3 coding sequence is TGTGCCAGCAGCGTAGCTATTACAGGGACCAACTATGGCTACACCTTC. The chain couples TRBV9 to TRBJ1-2; D is possibly TRBD1 (6 bases). This CDR3 spans 16 amino acids. Trimming took off 0 bases at V and 2 bases at J, with 14 bases between the two ends. The germline CDR1 and CDR2 sequences are SGDLS and YYNGEE.

The gene calls are TRBV11-2 and TRBJ2-7; TRBD1 might be the D (5 bases). Germline assignment: CDR1 SGHAT and CDR2 FQNNGV. Trimming left V 7 bases short and J 0 bases short, with 16 bases between. This CDR3 is 15 amino acids long. The CDR3 is CASTPRQGSSYEQYF. CDR3 nucleotide sequence: TGTGCCAGCACCCCCCGGCAGGGTAGCTCCTACGAGCAGTACTTC.

The CDR3, as DNA: TGCGCCAGCAGCGGGACAGGGGTGAACGAGCAGTACTTC. Amino acid sequence: CASSGTGVNEQYF. The chain combines TRBV4-3 with TRBJ2-5; 10 positions agree with TRBD1. The end of the DNA fits TRBJ2-7 better, so the J call may be wrong. CDR3 length equals 13 residues. Germline lookup yields CDR1 LGHNA and CDR2 YSLEER.

This sequence joins TRBV7-2 and TRBJ2-3; D possibly corresponds to TRBD2 (6 bases). The CDR3 is 15 amino acids. Deletions cut 1 base from V and 4 bases from J, with 12 bases between. Germline values: CDR1 SGHTA, CDR2 FQGNSA. Here the CDR3 reads CASSLEAWRADTQYF. The CDR3 DNA follows: TGTGCCAGCAGCTTAGAGGCCTGGAGGGCAGATACGCAGTATTTT. The variable domain in full, completed from reference TRBV7-2 and TRBJ2-3, reads GAGVSQSPSNKVTEKGKDVELRCDPISGHTALYWYRQSLGQGLEFLIYFQGNSAPDKSGLPSDRFSAERTGGSVSTLTIQRTQQEDSAVYLCASSLEAWRADTQYFGPGTRLTVL.

This clonotype was recorded a few times. This CDR3 is CASSFGGPTEQFF. CDR3 DNA sequence: TGTGCCAGCAGTTTTGGGGGGCCTACTGAGCAGTTCTTC. This chain links TRBV27 with TRBJ2-1, with D tentatively TRBD1 or TRBD2 (6 bases each). Trimming took 3 bases from V and 9 from J, leaving 12 bases between them. Germline assignment: CDR1 MNHEY and CDR2 SMNVEV (reference sequence). This CDR3 is built from 13 residues.

The chain couples TRBV7-2 to TRBJ2-5, with 8 bases fitting TRBD2. CDR3 length: 17 residues. Germline V gene sequence: CDR1 SGHTA, CDR2 FQGNSA. With 1 base clipped from V and 2 bases from J, the junction kept 9 bases outside the gene matches. The CDR3: CASSLGLRGGSQETQYF. Written as DNA, the CDR3 is TGTGCCAGCAGCTTAGGTCTGCGCGGGGGGTCTCAAGAGACCCAGTACTTC. The whole variable domain, filled in from reference TRBV7-2 and TRBJ2-5, reads GAGVSQSPSNKVTEKGKDVELRCDPISGHTALYWYRQSLGQGLEFLIYFQGNSAPDKSGLPSDRFSAERTGGSVSTLTIQRTQQEDSAVYLCASSLGLRGGSQETQYFGPGTRLLVL.

This clonotype was recorded a few times. The junction shows a germline mismatch at one end, possibly a read error. This CDR3 reads CAINEDRGDEQYF. The DNA of the CDR3 is TGTGCCATCAATGAGGACAGGGGGGACGAGCAGTACTTC. This rearrangement joins TRBV10-3 to TRBJ2-7; 10 bases are shared with TRBD1. This CDR3 contains 13 residues. Germline values: CDR1 ENHRY, CDR2 SYGVKD.

V gene TRBV5-6 combines with J gene TRBJ2-4; 8 bases agree with TRBD1. Germline V CDR1 and CDR2: SGHDT, YYEEEE. The CDR3 length is 14 residues. V was clipped by 4 bases and J by 4 bases; unmatched bases: 4. CDR3 residues: CASSPRDRKNIQYF. CDR3 sequence (DNA): TGTGCCAGCAGCCCCCGGGACAGGAAAAACATTCAGTACTTC.

The genes are TRBV25-1 and TRBJ2-1; unclear D gene. This CDR3 is built from 13 residues. Trimming stripped 5 bases from V and 7 bases from J, with 12 bases between. The germline CDR1 and CDR2 sequences are MGHDK and SYGVNS. Here the CDR3 DNA reads TGTGCCAGCAGTTATGGTTTTAGTAATGAGCAGTTCTTC. Translation gives CASSYGFSNEQFF.

This clonotype was seen a single time. This chain joins TRBV11-2 and TRBJ2-7; TRBD2 aligns across 12 bases. The end of the DNA aligns better with TRBJ2-1, so the J call may be wrong. From germline, CDR1 is SGHAT and CDR2 FQNNGV. The CDR3 extends over 16 amino acids. The CDR3 region is CASSPTASGGVGEQFF. CDR3 nucleotide sequence: TGTGCCAGCAGTCCAACCGCTAGCGGGGGGGTAGGGGAGCAGTTCTTC.

This clonotype was picked up many times. An end of the junction differs from the germline gene, which may be a read error. This rearrangement joins TRBV7-2 to TRBJ2-5; D might be TRBD1 (6 bases). CDR3 size: 12 residues. Germline CDR1 reads SGHTA; CDR2 reads FQGNSA. The CDR3 region has the DNA TGCGCCAGCAGCGCGAGGGGGGAGACCCAGTACTTC. Its protein is CASSARGETQYF.

This clonotype was seen more than once but under ten times. This rearrangement joins TRBV5-5 to TRBJ2-3; tentatively, D is TRBD1 (6 bases). The V and J ends lost 0 bases and 2 bases respectively, with 10 bases between them. This CDR3 is 15 amino acids long. The V gene's germline CDR1 is SGHKS and CDR2 YYEKEE (reference sequence). The CDR3 region is CASSLGGQATDTQYF. The CDR3 nucleotides read TGTGCCAGCAGCTTGGGGGGGCAGGCCACAGATACGCAGTATTTT. Combining the CDR3 with reference TRBV5-5 and TRBJ2-3 gives the whole variable domain DAGVTQSPTHLIKTRGQQVTLRCSPISGHKSVSWYQQVLGQGPQFIFQYYEKEERGRGNFPDRFSARQFPNYSSELNVNALLLGDSALYLCASSLGGQATDTQYFGPGTRLTVL.

V is TRBV19 and J is TRBJ1-6, with D possibly matching TRBD1 (6 bases). Germline-derived CDR1 and CDR2 are LNHDA and SQIVND (reference sequence). This CDR3 spans 14 amino acids. V was pared by 4 bases and J by 6 bases, with 10 bases between. CDR3: CASSTGQRNSPLHF. The CDR3 DNA reads as TGTGCCAGTAGTACCGGACAGCGTAATTCACCCCTCCACTTT.

The chain combines TRBV5-1 with TRBJ2-1; TRBD1 agrees at 9 bases. This CDR3 is 15 amino acids long. V shed 1 base and J 6 bases; nucleotides not matched to a gene: 5. Germline CDR1 reads SGHRS; CDR2 reads YFSETQ. CDR3 amino acids: CASSLSQGAGNEQFF. For the CDR3, the DNA is TGCGCCAGCAGCTTGTCACAGGGGGCCGGCAATGAGCAGTTCTTC.

The chain combines TRBV3-1 with TRBJ1-1; 8 bases map to TRBD1. V lost 4 bases, J lost 5 bases, and 12 bases stayed unmatched. CDR1 is LGHDT, CDR2 YNNKEL, per germline (reference sequence). This CDR3 is built from 16 residues. The CDR3 coding sequence is TGTGCCAGCAGCCTACGACAGGGGACATCCGGGACTGAAGCTTTCTTT. Its translation: CASSLRQGTSGTEAFF.

CDR3 in DNA: TGCAGTGCTAGGTCCGGGACAGGGAAAAGGGAGCAGTTCTTC. Its protein product is CSARSGTGKREQFF. This chain connects TRBV20-1 to TRBJ2-1, with 9 bases identical to TRBD1. J gave up 10 bases and V 3 bases, and 10 bases lay outside the gene matches. This CDR3 region has 14 residues. CDR1 is DFQATT and CDR2 is SNEGSKA in the germline V gene (reference sequence).

This chain uses TRBV20-1 with TRBJ2-7; D gene unclear. V was cut by 2 bases and J by 4 bases, with 9 bases left in between. The CDR3 is 12 residues long. The germline CDR1 and CDR2 sequences are DFQATT and SNEGSKA (reference sequence). The CDR3 DNA reads TGCAGTGCTAGACGTCTGGGGTACGAGCAGTACTTC. Translation gives CSARRLGYEQYF.

The chain combines TRBV28 with TRBJ2-7; D remains ambiguous. Trimming took off 6 bases at V and 7 bases at J, with 13 bases between the two ends. The germline V gene encodes CDR1 MDHEN and CDR2 SYDVKM. CDR3 length equals 12 residues. For the CDR3, the DNA is TGTGCCAGCAGCTCTCCGCCGAAGGAGCAGTACTTC. Translating gives CASSSPPKEQYF.

In its sample, this clonotype was seen a few times. This rearrangement joins TRBV20-1 to TRBJ2-3; weak D call: TRBD1 (7 bases). The CDR3 covers 15 residues. The germline V and J ends were trimmed by 0 bases and 2 bases, with 12 bases remaining between them. CDR1 DFQATT and CDR2 SNEGSKA come from the germline V gene (reference sequence). The CDR3 loop is CSARDWRGPTDTQYF. The CDR3 nucleotides are TGCAGTGCTAGAGATTGGAGGGGGCCCACAGATACGCAGTATTTT.

The CDR3 is CASSQLETQGTYEQYF. CDR3 in DNA: TGCGCCAGCAGCCAATTGGAAACACAGGGGACCTACGAGCAGTACTTC. The chain links TRBV4-3 to TRBJ2-7, with 7 positions matching TRBD1. Germline CDR1 reads LGHNA; CDR2 reads YSLEER. The junction had 9 bases not matched to a gene; V was cut back by 2 bases and J by 2 bases. CDR3 length: 16 residues.